The 8 T cell receptor beta chains in this list originate from one sample, sequenced in a study of Ad26.COV2.S vaccination and SARS-CoV-2 variants. The protocol was immunoSEQ multiplex PCR, while the TCRdb copy is restricted to in-frame clones and leaves out a portion. The sample has around 420,000 clones; approximately 87% are singletons. Treatment here: about 20 received Ad26.COV2.S at low or high dose, single or two shots; five or six received placebo; per-sample allocation not given. The samples were gathered on day 63 after the first injection of vaccine or placebo. The specimen was peripheral blood, collected in a trial of Ad26.COV2.S vaccine versus placebo. The receptors here all came from a person aged 18-60 years who received the Ad26.COV2.S COVID-19 vaccine or a placebo.

The V gene is TRBV7-9, the J gene TRBJ1-6, with TRBD1 matching 9 bases. CDR1 is SEHNR and CDR2 is FQNEAQ in the germline V gene (reference sequence). The CDR3 extends over 14 amino acids. Trimming at V came to 7 bases and at J to 7 bases, leaving 5 bases not matched to a gene. CDR3 sequence: CASTGQGSNSPLHF. The CDR3 DNA is TGTGCCAGCACCGGACAGGGGAGCAATTCACCCCTCCACTTT.

The CDR3 region has the DNA TGTGCCAGCAGCTTGTTTGAGGGGGACAGGGGGCCCTACGAGCAGTACTTC. Translation gives CASSLFEGDRGPYEQYF. The chain joins TRBV5-5 to TRBJ2-7; 12 bases are a match to TRBD1. The germline gives CDR1 SGHKS, CDR2 YYEKEE (reference sequence). The CDR3 consists of 17 residues. The junction had 7 bases not matched to a gene; V was cut back by 1 base and J by 2 bases.

The V and J genes are TRBV5-4 and TRBJ1-4; perhaps TRBD1 as D (6 bases). Germline V gene sequence: CDR1 SGHNT, CDR2 YYREEE (reference sequence). This CDR3 region has 15 residues. The ends were cut back, 0 bases at V and 3 bases at J, with 9 bases in the middle. The CDR3 DNA reads TGTGCCAGCAGCTTGGACCAGGGGCCTAATGAAAAACTGTTTTTT. The encoded protein is CASSLDQGPNEKLFF.

The chain employs TRBV11-3 and TRBJ2-5, with 7 bases aligning to TRBD2. The CDR3 has 13 amino acids. From germline, CDR1 is SGHNT and CDR2 YENEEA. J lost 6 bases, V lost 5 bases, and 6 bases had no gene match. The CDR3 sequence: CASSRTSIQTQYF. CDR3 in DNA: TGTGCCAGCAGCCGGACTAGTATACAGACCCAGTACTTC. Supplemented by reference TRBV11-3 and TRBJ2-5, the full variable domain reads EAGVVQSPRYKIIEKKQPVAFWCNPISGHNTLYWYLQNLGQGPELLIRYENEEAVDDSQLPKDRFSAERLKGVDSTLKIQPAELGDSAVYLCASSRTSIQTQYFGPGTRLLVL.

The chain uses TRBV28 and TRBJ1-6; a possible D gene is TRBD1 (6 bases). Germline loops: CDR1 MDHEN, CDR2 SYDVKM. This CDR3 has 17 residues. V lost 6 bases and J 2 bases, leaving 17 bases between the germline ends. CDR3 sequence: CASSAKTGLTYNSPLHF. The CDR3 DNA reads as TGTGCCAGCAGCGCAAAAACAGGGTTGACCTATAATTCACCCCTCCACTTT.

The CDR3 nucleotides are TGTGCCAGCAGCTTAATGGGACTAATCTATCCGCACAATGAGCAGTTCTTC. Translating gives CASSLMGLIYPHNEQFF. The V and J genes are TRBV7-2 and TRBJ2-1; 7 nucleotides agree with TRBD2. J gave up 5 bases and V 2 bases, and 12 bases lay outside the gene matches. Germline CDR1 is SGHTA and CDR2 is FQGNSA. The CDR3 runs 17 residues.

This clone was seen only a few times. V gene TRBV24-1 combines with J gene TRBJ2-1; 7 bases fit TRBD1. The CDR3 totals 15 residues. With 9 bases clipped from V and 6 bases from J, the junction kept 13 bases outside the gene matches. Germline assignment: CDR1 KGHDR and CDR2 SFDVKD. The CDR3 loop is CATGKRGPFSNEQFF. CDR3 coding DNA: TGTGCCACCGGAAAGAGGGGGCCGTTTTCCAATGAGCAGTTCTTC.

The chain employs TRBV5-1 and TRBJ1-2, with unresolved D. CDR1 is SGHRS, CDR2 YFSETQ, per germline. This CDR3 has 15 residues. The germline V and J ends were trimmed by 0 bases and 0 bases, with 9 bases remaining between them. CDR3 region: CASSLGPASNYGYTF. The CDR3 DNA reads TGCGCCAGCAGCTTGGGGCCCGCATCTAACTATGGCTACACCTTC.